The 25 T cell receptor beta chains in this list originate from one sample, sequenced in a study of siplizumab effects on memory and regulatory T cells. Profiling relied on immunoSEQ multiplex PCR, and the TCRdb table lists in-frame clones only, not all of them. In the table there are about 100,000 clones, 80% to 95% of which are singletons. The sequencing input was CD4+ T cells sorted from blood. These receptors all come from a human donor in good health.

The V gene is TRBV9, the J gene TRBJ1-1; possibly TRBD1 for D (5 bases). The V end lost 0 bases, the J end lost 1 base, and 10 bases lay between the germline ends. Looked up from germline, CDR1 is SGDLS and CDR2 is YYNGEE. This CDR3 comprises 15 residues. The CDR3, as DNA: TGTGCCAGCAGCGTAGCTGGAGGGGCGAACACTGAAGCTTTCTTT. Its protein is CASSVAGGANTEAFF.

In this sample, this clone turned up once. The CDR3 DNA is TGCGCCAGCAGCCCTGGGGGATACAGCAGCACAGATACGCAGTATTTT. The encoded protein is CASSPGGYSSTDTQYF. J is TRBJ2-3 and V is TRBV5-1; D is tentatively TRBD1 or TRBD2 (5 bases each). V was trimmed by 4 bases and J by 0 bases, leaving 15 bases between them. This CDR3 region has 16 residues. Germline values: CDR1 SGHRS, CDR2 YFSETQ.

The gene calls are TRBV5-8 and TRBJ1-2; D is unclear. Trimming removed 2 bases from V and 6 bases from J, with 11 bases in between. Germline lookup yields CDR1 SGHTS and CDR2 YDEGEE. The CDR3 contains 13 residues. The CDR3 DNA follows: TGTGCCAGCAGCTTCCCGACCGGGGATGGCTACACCTTC. Protein: CASSFPTGDGYTF.

V is TRBV29-1 and J is TRBJ2-7; possibly TRBD1 for D (6 bases). The CDR3 is made up of 13 amino acids. V shed 4 bases and J shed 7 bases, with 17 bases lying between them. Germline V CDR1 and CDR2: SQVTM, ANQGSEA. The CDR3 protein is CSVGDTDPREQYF. CDR3 in DNA: TGCAGCGTTGGGGACACCGACCCTAGGGAGCAGTACTTC.

Comments on this clone: One end of the junction varies from germline; a read error may be responsible. V and J are TRBV7-2 and TRBJ2-5, with D possibly matching TRBD2 (6 bases). Germline loops: CDR1 SGHTA, CDR2 FQGNSA. The CDR3 has 16 amino acids. The DNA for the CDR3 is TGTGCCAACAGCCCCATGGGCGGGGCAACCCAAGAGACCCAGTACTTC. Its protein product is CANSPMGGATQETQYF.

This chain joins TRBV6-5 and TRBJ1-2, with 7 bases identical to TRBD1. Germline V gene sequence: CDR1 MNHEY, CDR2 SVGAGI. The V and J ends lost 6 bases and 7 bases, in that order; junction bases with no gene match: 8. CDR3 size: 13 residues. As DNA, the CDR3 is TGTGCCAGCAGGGTAGAGGGGGCGCGTGGCTACACCTTC. Protein sequence: CASRVEGARGYTF.

This clone was detected once. V is TRBV7-3 and J is TRBJ2-1; D possibly corresponds to TRBD1 (6 bases). CDR1 and CDR2 (germline): SGHTA, FQGTGA. The CDR3 consists of 13 residues. V dropped 5 bases and J dropped 5 bases, with 10 bases sitting between them. The CDR3 sequence: CASSATGNNEQFF. Written as DNA, the CDR3 is TGTGCCAGCAGCGCTACAGGGAACAATGAGCAGTTCTTC.

The chain carries TRBV2 and TRBJ1-6; TRBD1 might be the D (5 bases). In germline, CDR1 is SNHLY, CDR2 FYNNEI. CDR3 length: 13 residues. Trimming left V 6 bases short and J 8 bases short, with 11 bases between. CDR3 sequence reads: CASSRDGYSPLHF. Written as DNA, the CDR3 is TGTGCCAGCAGCCGGGACGGATATTCACCCCTCCACTTT.

The chain uses TRBV7-9 and TRBJ1-1; D is possibly TRBD1 (5 bases). This CDR3 has 16 amino acids. The V and J ends lost 1 base and 8 bases respectively, with 20 bases between them. The germline CDR1 and CDR2 sequences are SEHNR and FQNEAQ (reference sequence). CDR3 DNA sequence: TGTGCCAGCAGCTTAGATTTCGGGGGACGGGGTATAGAAGCTTTCTTT. It specifies CASSLDFGGRGIEAFF.

This chain links TRBV29-1 with TRBJ2-3; 8 positions agree with TRBD2. CDR3 length equals 13 residues. The V segment lost 5 bases and the J segment 3 bases; nucleotides outside the gene matches: 4. Per the germline V gene, CDR1 is SQVTM and CDR2 is ANQGSEA. The CDR3, as DNA: TGCAGCGTTCCGGGACTAGGGACAGATACGCAGTATTTT. Its translation: CSVPGLGTDTQYF.

The V gene is TRBV10-3, the J gene TRBJ1-1; D gene ambiguous. V shed 0 bases and J shed 1 base, with 9 bases lying between them. Germline values: CDR1 ENHRY, CDR2 SYGVKD. CDR3 size: 15 residues. CDR3 in DNA: TGTGCCATCAGTGAGTCGACGGCAGGGAACACTGAAGCTTTCTTT. The encoded protein is CAISESTAGNTEAFF.

This chain uses TRBV14 with TRBJ1-6; 8 bases line up with TRBD1. CDR3 length: 15 residues. Per the germline V gene, CDR1 is SGHDN and CDR2 is FVKESK. Trimming removed 1 base from V and 10 bases from J; junction bases left unmatched: 6. The CDR3 region is CASSQATTGASPLHF. The CDR3 DNA reads as TGTGCCAGCAGCCAAGCTACGACAGGGGCGTCACCCCTCCACTTT.

This chain links TRBV5-1 with TRBJ2-3, with 9 nucleotides matching TRBD2. The J segment lost 1 base and the V segment lost 0 bases, leaving 3 bases of the junction unmatched. Germline V CDR1 and CDR2: SGHRS, YFSETQ. CDR3 length equals 16 residues. CDR3 DNA: TGCGCCAGCAGCTTGGCAATAGCGGGGGGCACAGATACGCAGTATTTT. Protein sequence: CASSLAIAGGTDTQYF. Looking up the rest from reference TRBV5-1 and TRBJ2-3 gives the full variable domain: KAGVTQTPRYLIKTRGQQVTLSCSPISGHRSVSWYQQTPGQGLQFLFEYFSETQRNKGNFPGRFSGRQFSNSRSEMNVSTLELGDSALYLCASSLAIAGGTDTQYFGPGTRLTVL.

The rearrangement uses TRBV5-4 and TRBJ2-1; 7 nucleotides match TRBD1. CDR1 is SGHNT and CDR2 is YYREEE in the germline V gene (reference sequence). The CDR3 is 15 amino acids. Unmatched junction bases numbered 3, after V lost 0 bases and J lost 3 bases. CDR3 in amino acids: CASSLAGQIYNEQFF. The CDR3 DNA is TGTGCCAGCAGCTTGGCGGGACAGATCTACAATGAGCAGTTCTTC.

In this sample, this clone turned up once. The DNA for the CDR3 is TGTGCCAGCAGACCGGACAGCTACAATGAGCAGTTCTTC. As protein: CASRPDSYNEQFF. The V gene is TRBV2, the J gene TRBJ2-1; TRBD1 is a possible D gene (6 bases). The CDR3 is made up of 13 amino acids. Deletions cut 6 bases from V and 3 bases from J, with 9 bases between. The germline V gene encodes CDR1 SNHLY and CDR2 FYNNEI.

The chain is built from TRBV2 and TRBJ2-3; D possibly uses TRBD1 or TRBD2 (5 bases each). The germline V gene has CDR1 SNHLY and CDR2 FYNNEI. The CDR3 is 16 residues long. V lost 3 bases and J lost 3, with 16 bases in between. The CDR3 sequence is CASSDRGVVGTDTQYF. The DNA of the CDR3 is TGTGCCAGCAGTGACCGAGGGGTAGTGGGTACAGATACGCAGTATTTT.

This chain joins TRBV6-6 and TRBJ2-7; D perhaps matches TRBD1 (5 bases). Germline V gene data show CDR1 as MNHNY and CDR2 as SVGAGI (reference sequence). Trimming removed 6 bases at V and 1 base at J, with 10 bases between. This CDR3 contains 13 residues. Here the CDR3 DNA reads TGTGCCAGCAGAGAAAGACAGTCCTACGAGCAGTACTTC. Translated, it gives CASRERQSYEQYF.

In DNA, the CDR3 is TGTGCCAGCAGCCAAGGAACAGGGCAAGCTTTCTTT. Translated: CASSQGTGQAFF. The chain joins TRBV14 to TRBJ1-1; D is possibly TRBD1 (6 bases). The germline gives CDR1 SGHDN, CDR2 FVKESK. The CDR3 contains 12 residues. The V gene lost 1 base and the J gene lost 9 bases, with 9 bases spanning the gap.

V and J are TRBV6-6 and TRBJ2-7; D tentatively fits TRBD1 or TRBD2 (6 bases each). V lost 6 bases and J 0 bases, leaving 9 bases between the germline ends. The germline V gene encodes CDR1 MNHNY and CDR2 SVGAGI (reference sequence). The CDR3 covers 13 residues. CDR3 nucleotides: TGTGCCAGCAGCGGGGGCAACTCCTACGAGCAGTACTTC. Translated, it gives CASSGGNSYEQYF.

The genes are TRBV19 and TRBJ2-5; tentatively, D is TRBD1 (6 bases). The CDR3 is 14 amino acids. Per germline, CDR1 LNHDA and CDR2 SQIVND (reference sequence). Trimming removed 1 base from V and 5 bases from J, with 11 bases in between. The CDR3 DNA reads as TGTGCCAGTAGTATAGTCAGGGGAATGGAGACCCAGTACTTC. Translated: CASSIVRGMETQYF.

The chain uses TRBV10-2 and TRBJ2-2; 7 nucleotides line up with TRBD1. V lost 3 bases to trimming and J lost 5 bases; unmatched junction nucleotides: 0. CDR1 WSHSY and CDR2 SAAADI come from the germline V gene. CDR3 length: 13 amino acids. CDR3 sequence: CASSEQGTGELFF. The CDR3 DNA reads TGCGCCAGCAGTGAACAGGGGACCGGGGAGCTGTTTTTT.

Of note for this clone: One junction end disagrees with the germline gene, perhaps due to a read error. Other DNA sequences in the sample encode the same CDR3. The V call is TRBV18, the J call TRBJ2-1; possible D gene TRBD1, 5 bases. The germline V gene encodes CDR1 KGHSH and CDR2 LQKENI. The CDR3 is 15 amino acids. The CDR3 reads CASSPVWTTYNEQFF. In DNA, the CDR3 is TGTGCCAGTTCACCAGTCTGGACAACCTACAATGAGCAGTTCTTC.

The table lists this clone with a count of one. This rearrangement joins TRBV7-2 to TRBJ1-6; D gene uncertain. Looked up from germline, CDR1 is SGHTA and CDR2 is FQGNSA. This CDR3 is built from 16 residues. V lost 3 bases and J 9 bases, leaving 18 bases between the germline ends. CDR3 sequence: CASSLLPPELGSPLHF. Written as DNA, the CDR3 is TGTGCCAGCAGCTTGTTGCCACCCGAATTAGGTTCACCCCTCCACTTT.

This chain links TRBV5-6 with TRBJ1-2; no reliable D call. Germline V lookup: CDR1 SGHDT, CDR2 YYEEEE. Trimming removed 6 bases at V and 9 bases at J, with 12 bases between. This CDR3 comprises 11 residues. The CDR3 nucleotides read TGTGCCAGCACCCGATCCCTGAGCTACACCTTC. Amino acid sequence: CASTRSLSYTF.

The DNA of the CDR3 is TGTGCCAGCAGATTTCGGGGTCTTACGAACACTGAAGCTTTCTTT. Its protein product is CASRFRGLTNTEAFF. The V and J genes are TRBV6-5 and TRBJ1-1; D gene ambiguous. Germline loops: CDR1 MNHEY, CDR2 SVGAGI. Trimming cost V 6 bases and J 1 base, with 15 bases left between them. This CDR3 comprises 15 residues.